Following are 9 T cell receptor beta chains from one sample sequenced in a study of post-analysis software for immune sequencing data. Study-wide results and caveats: In patients, TRBV5-6, TRBV5-1 and TRBV20-1 belonged to five TRBV segments found more frequently than in controls.

Which antigens these TCRs recognize remains unknown. Each TCR beta cDNA library carried unique molecular identifiers. TCRdb ran MiXCR on the PCR reads and lists one entry per CDR3 protein. The sample carries about 810,000 distinct CDR3 sequences, roughly 50% recorded once. Input material: blood. The receptor source for this set is a girl between 10 and 17 years old with multiple sclerosis.

The chain carries TRBV20-1 and TRBJ1-2; no firm D call. The CDR3 length is 11 residues. Germline lookup yields CDR1 DFQATT and CDR2 SNEGSKA (reference sequence). Trimming cost V 1 base and J 7 bases, with 7 bases left between them. The CDR3 sequence is CSARADSGYTF. DNA for the CDR3: TGCAGTGCTAGAGCGGACTCTGGCTACACCTTC.

The chain carries TRBV20-1 and TRBJ1-4; D remains unclear. Germline lookup yields CDR1 DFQATT and CDR2 SNEGSKA (reference sequence). CDR3 length equals 11 residues. Deletions cut 3 bases from V and 2 bases from J, with 1 base between. The CDR3 loop is CSARTNEKLFF. CDR3 DNA: TGCAGTGCTAGGACTAATGAAAAACTGTTTTTT.

This chain joins TRBV5-6 and TRBJ2-3; 12 bases agree with TRBD2. The ends lost 4 bases at V and 2 bases at J; junction bases unmatched: 8. The CDR3 spans 17 residues. Germline values: CDR1 SGHDT, CDR2 YYEEEE. The CDR3 DNA sequence: TGTGCCAGCAGCGGGTCGACTAGCGGGGGCCTCACAGATACGCAGTATTTT. Translation: CASSGSTSGGLTDTQYF.

This clonotype was detected only a few times. CDR3 sequence (DNA): TGTGCCAGCAGTCCGGGGTCCATAGACAATCAGCCCCAGCATTTT. This gives the protein CASSPGSIDNQPQHF. This rearrangement joins TRBV12-3 or TRBV12-4 to TRBJ1-5; D gene ambiguous. The CDR3 has 15 residues. V lost 5 bases and J 3 bases, leaving 14 bases between the germline ends.

This clonotype was observed a handful of times. The V call is TRBV12-3 or TRBV12-4, the J call TRBJ1-2; D unclear. V lost 6 bases and J 8 bases, leaving 13 bases between the germline ends. This CDR3 is 12 amino acids long. The CDR3 DNA reads as TGTGCCAGCAGCTGGACCGAGTTCGGCTACACCTTC. Protein sequence: CASSWTEFGYTF.

The chain recombines TRBV7-9 with TRBJ2-3; no clear D gene. The CDR3 consists of 12 residues. Germline V gene lookup returns CDR1 SEHNR and CDR2 FQNEAQ (reference sequence). Trimming stripped 11 bases from V and 5 bases from J, with 14 bases between. CDR3 protein: CAPGELRDTQYF. CDR3 DNA: TGTGCCCCTGGAGAGCTACGAGATACGCAGTATTTT.

V usage is TRBV6-5 and J usage is TRBJ1-2; D is unresolved. The V and J ends lost 2 bases and 8 bases respectively, with 21 bases between them. The CDR3 runs 16 residues. Germline CDR1 is MNHEY and CDR2 is SVGAGI. Here the CDR3 reads CASSYGFGRAAGGYTF. The CDR3 nucleotides are TGTGCCAGCAGTTACGGGTTTGGACGGGCCGCGGGGGGCTACACCTTC.

The chain is built from TRBV20-1 and TRBJ2-3, with 9 bases matching TRBD1. Per the germline V gene, CDR1 is DFQATT and CDR2 is SNEGSKA (reference sequence). CDR3 size: 15 residues. Trimming cost V 4 bases and J 2 bases; bases outside gene matches: 7. DNA for the CDR3: TGCAGTGCTACCAGGGACAGGGCCCTCACAGATACGCAGTATTTT. Protein product: CSATRDRALTDTQYF.

The chain has TRBV5-1 and TRBJ2-1; D ambiguous. The V and J ends lost 0 bases and 5 bases respectively, with 9 bases between them. CDR3 length: 14 amino acids. Germline loops: CDR1 SGHRS, CDR2 YFSETQ. CDR3 loop: CASSLGLRNNEQFF. The CDR3 nucleotides are TGCGCCAGCAGCTTGGGACTCCGGAACAATGAGCAGTTCTTC.